A single sample gave rise to the 31 T cell receptor beta chains below, sequenced in a study of cytomegalovirus exposure and HLA in healthy donors listed by TCRdb under 2017. Libraries came from the immunoSEQ multiplex PCR assay. A mixture of 60 forward primers for TCR Vbeta segments and 13 reverse primers for TCR Jbeta segments was used in the multiplex PCR. TCRdb retrieved this table from immuneACCESS and kept in-frame rearrangements only. Not all clones are present; in checked studies, unresolved V genes account for under half, and no reason is known for the remainder. The sample includes fewer than 130,000 clones, with less than 85% observed a single time. The leading ten clones occupy around 15% of the sample. Sequencing was done on a sample of PBMCs. The receptors stem from a man aged 30 to 39 in good health and CMV-seropositive.

As concerns this clone: The same CDR3 is also encoded by other DNA sequences in this sample. V gene TRBV7-8 combines with J gene TRBJ2-5; 8 positions match TRBD2. CDR3 length equals 14 residues. Trimming cost V 1 base and J 4 bases; bases outside gene matches: 2. In germline, CDR1 is SGHVS, CDR2 FQNEAQ. In DNA form, the CDR3 reads TGTGCCAGCAGCTTAGAGCTAGCGGGAGAGACCCAGTACTTC. Amino acids: CASSLELAGETQYF.

The gene calls are TRBV28 and TRBJ1-3; possibly TRBD1 for D (5 bases). Germline lookup yields CDR1 MDHEN and CDR2 SYDVKM. The CDR3 consists of 17 residues. The V gene lost 2 bases and the J gene lost 4 bases, with 18 bases spanning the gap. This CDR3 reads CASSLGGGIKGGNTIYF. The DNA for the CDR3 is TGTGCCAGCAGTTTAGGGGGGGGAATCAAAGGGGGAAACACCATATATTTT.

V usage is TRBV28 and J usage is TRBJ2-6; 8 bases align to TRBD1. The CDR3 spans 16 residues. CDR1 and CDR2 (germline): MDHEN, SYDVKM. The V gene end was trimmed by 8 bases and the J gene end by 0 bases; junction bases not matched to a gene: 6. The CDR3 bases are TGTGCCAGCGGCGGGACAGGCCACTCTGGGGCCAACGTCCTGACTTTC. Its protein is CASGGTGHSGANVLTF.

The CDR3 reads CASSFDRNKYNEQFF. CDR3 in DNA: TGCGCCAGCAGCTTCGACAGAAATAAGTACAATGAGCAGTTCTTC. The V gene is TRBV5-1, the J gene TRBJ2-1; weak D call: TRBD1 (5 bases). CDR3 length: 15 residues. Trimming shortened V by 2 bases and J by 4 bases, and 13 bases separated the two germline ends. Germline CDR1 reads SGHRS; CDR2 reads YFSETQ.

The rearrangement uses TRBV10-3 and TRBJ1-1, with 8 nucleotides matching TRBD1. V was clipped by 6 bases and J by 7 bases; unmatched bases: 13. In germline, CDR1 is ENHRY, CDR2 SYGVKD. The length of the CDR3 is 15 residues. Here the CDR3 DNA reads TGTGCCATCAGAGAATCAAACCCGGGACAGGATGAAGCTTTCTTT. Its translation is CAIRESNPGQDEAFF.

This clone has only a few counts. The V and J genes are TRBV5-5 and TRBJ1-3; D is possibly TRBD1 (5 bases). CDR1 and CDR2 (germline): SGHKS, YYEKEE (reference sequence). This CDR3 is 16 amino acids long. With 0 bases removed from V and 3 bases from J, the gap between germline ends came to 13 bases. The CDR3 bases are TGTGCCAGCAGCTTGGCCAGCGGGGCAGGTGGAAACACCATATATTTT. As protein: CASSLASGAGGNTIYF.

V is TRBV28 and J is TRBJ2-7; D remains ambiguous. V was trimmed by 6 bases and J by 1 base, leaving 7 bases between them. The CDR3 loop spans 12 amino acids. The V gene's germline CDR1 is MDHEN and CDR2 SYDVKM. This CDR3 reads CASSGGSYEQYF. CDR3 sequence (DNA): TGTGCCAGCAGCGGCGGTTCCTACGAGCAGTACTTC.

The V gene is TRBV19, the J gene TRBJ2-1; 12 positions agree with TRBD2. Germline CDR1 reads LNHDA; CDR2 reads SQIVND (reference sequence). V trimming: 5 bases; J trimming: 2 bases; junction bases outside the gene matches: 10. CDR3 length: 18 amino acids. The DNA of the CDR3 is TGTGCCAGTAGTGCCCGCACTCTAGCGGGGGGGACCTACAATGAGCAGTTCTTC. This gives the protein CASSARTLAGGTYNEQFF.

This chain links TRBV2 with TRBJ2-3, with 10 positions matching TRBD2. The trim removed 6 bases at V and 6 bases at J, leaving 12 bases unmatched. Germline loops: CDR1 SNHLY, CDR2 FYNNEI. The CDR3 loop spans 16 amino acids. The CDR3 nucleotides read TGTGCCAGCAGCCTTAGCGGGGGGTCAGTTCGGGATACGCAGTATTTT. Translation: CASSLSGGSVRDTQYF.

J is TRBJ2-1 and V is TRBV4-3; possibly TRBD1 for D (6 bases). This CDR3 spans 15 amino acids. The germline gives CDR1 LGHNA, CDR2 YSLEER. V lost 1 base, J lost 6 bases, and 13 bases lay in between. The CDR3 DNA follows: TGCGCCAGCAGCCAAGTGAAAAAAGGGGGCAATGAGCAGTTCTTC. This encodes CASSQVKKGGNEQFF.

V gene TRBV9 combines with J gene TRBJ2-1, with D tentatively TRBD2 (5 bases). The V gene lost 3 bases and the J gene lost 0 bases, with 19 bases spanning the gap. The CDR3 runs 18 residues. The germline gives CDR1 SGDLS, CDR2 YYNGEE. The CDR3 region is CASSDTFSDASSYNEQFF. CDR3 DNA sequence: TGTGCCAGCAGCGACACGTTTAGCGACGCGAGCTCCTACAATGAGCAGTTCTTC.

This clone was seen only once. V and J are TRBV7-9 and TRBJ2-7; 10 nucleotides line up with TRBD1. This CDR3 region has 16 residues. Germline V gives CDR1 SEHNR, CDR2 FQNEAQ (reference sequence). V was pared by 5 bases and J by 6 bases, with 13 bases of the junction left unmatched. The CDR3 sequence is CASSPRQGAHLCEQYF. The CDR3 coding sequence is TGTGCCAGCAGCCCGAGACAGGGGGCACACCTCTGCGAGCAGTACTTC.

The V and J genes are TRBV18 and TRBJ1-2, with 7 bases aligning to TRBD1. Germline loops: CDR1 KGHSH, CDR2 LQKENI. This CDR3 comprises 15 residues. With 2 bases clipped from V and 4 bases from J, the junction kept 7 bases outside the gene matches. The CDR3 region is CASSPAAGGSYGYTF. The CDR3 bases are TGTGCCAGCTCACCAGCGGCAGGGGGAAGCTATGGCTACACCTTC. The entire variable domain, with the rest obtained from reference TRBV18 and TRBJ1-2, is as follows: NAGVMQNPRHLVRRRGQEARLRCSPMKGHSHVYWYRQLPEEGLKFMVYLQKENIIDESGMPKERFSAEFPKEGPSILRIQQVVRGDSAAYFCASSPAAGGSYGYTFGSGTRLTVV.

The CDR3 DNA reads TGTGCCAGCACTAATGACAGGGACGGCTACACCTTC. Amino acids: CASTNDRDGYTF. The V and J genes are TRBV2 and TRBJ1-2; TRBD1 matches at 7 bases. CDR3 size: 12 residues. Germline lookup yields CDR1 SNHLY and CDR2 FYNNEI. With 7 bases clipped from V and 8 bases from J, the junction kept 7 bases outside the gene matches.

V and J are TRBV27 and TRBJ1-6; no clear D. Trimming took 3 bases from V and 14 from J, leaving 17 bases between them. The germline V gene encodes CDR1 MNHEY and CDR2 SMNVEV (reference sequence). The CDR3 length is 14 residues. The CDR3 loop is CASSLIPNIYSLHF. CDR3 coding DNA: TGTGCCAGCAGTTTGATTCCGAACATTTATTCCCTCCACTTT.

This clone was recorded once. The genes are TRBV7-2 and TRBJ1-1; TRBD1 might be the D (5 bases). From germline, CDR1 is SGHTA and CDR2 FQGNSA. CDR3 length: 14 amino acids. V lost 1 base and J 7 bases, leaving 13 bases between the germline ends. CDR3 protein: CASSLVGGAGEAFF. The CDR3 DNA sequence: TGTGCCAGCAGCTTAGTCGGCGGGGCTGGTGAAGCTTTCTTT.

The genes are TRBV14 and TRBJ2-1; 12 nucleotides line up with TRBD2. The CDR3 covers 15 residues. Germline V gene sequence: CDR1 SGHDN, CDR2 FVKESK. V shed 3 bases and J 7 bases; nucleotides not matched to a gene: 4. The CDR3 bases are TGTGCCAGCAGCCATCTAGCGGGGGGGGTGAATGAGCAGTTCTTC. The encoded protein is CASSHLAGGVNEQFF.

The chain carries TRBV14 and TRBJ1-4; D gene uncertain. Germline CDR1 reads SGHDN; CDR2 reads FVKESK. The CDR3 contains 14 residues. Trimming took 3 bases from V and 7 from J, leaving 12 bases between them. The CDR3 loop reads CASSQPGTSEKLFF. Written as DNA, the CDR3 is TGTGCCAGCAGCCAGCCGGGAACCAGTGAAAAACTGTTTTTT.

This sequence joins TRBV7-2 and TRBJ2-5; D call uncertain. Looked up from germline, CDR1 is SGHTA and CDR2 is FQGNSA. Trimming took off 1 base at V and 1 base at J, with 10 bases between the two ends. The CDR3 spans 15 residues. CDR3 in amino acids: CASSLGATLQETQYF. The CDR3 DNA reads TGTGCCAGCAGCTTAGGGGCTACCCTCCAAGAGACCCAGTACTTC.

The sample holds a few counts of this clone. The rearrangement links TRBV9 to TRBJ2-7; D may be TRBD2 (7 bases). The V end was cut by 3 bases, the J end by 3 bases, with 22 bases between. The CDR3 extends over 17 amino acids. The germline CDR1 and CDR2 sequences are SGDLS and YYNGEE. This CDR3 reads CASSALWGGGLVYEQYF. For the CDR3, the DNA is TGTGCCAGCAGCGCTTTGTGGGGGGGCGGACTGGTCTACGAGCAGTACTTC.

The J gene is TRBJ1-1, the V gene TRBV10-2; no definite D call. CDR1 and CDR2 from the germline V gene are WSHSY and SAAADI. Trimming stripped 3 bases from V and 0 bases from J, with 11 bases between. The CDR3 has 15 residues. The CDR3 bases are TGCGCCAGCAGTGAATGGCAGAACATGAACACTGAAGCTTTCTTT. This translates into CASSEWQNMNTEAFF.

The chain couples TRBV6-6 to TRBJ2-3; 8 nucleotides agree with TRBD2. This CDR3 has 15 amino acids. The J segment lost 4 bases and the V segment lost 2 bases, leaving 5 bases of the junction unmatched. CDR1 MNHNY and CDR2 SVGAGI come from the germline V gene (reference sequence). CDR3 DNA sequence: TGTGCCAGCAGTTACCCTCGGGGGGGCGCAGATACGCAGTATTTT. Protein sequence: CASSYPRGGADTQYF.

This clone appeared a few times. V and J are TRBV6-1 and TRBJ2-5, with TRBD1 identical over 8 bases. Trimming removed 3 bases from V and 5 bases from J; junction bases left unmatched: 11. CDR1 is MNHNS and CDR2 is SASEGT in the germline V gene. The CDR3 consists of 16 residues. DNA of the CDR3: TGTGCCAGCAGTGACCTGCAGGGGGCCCGGGGGGAGACCCAGTACTTC. Amino acid sequence: CASSDLQGARGETQYF.

This clone was picked up a small number of times. CDR3 sequence (DNA): TGCGCCAGCAGCCAAGATGGGTACAGGGGGTCCTACGAGCAGTACTTC. Translating it yields CASSQDGYRGSYEQYF. This chain connects TRBV4-1 to TRBJ2-7, with 8 nucleotides matching TRBD1. Germline CDR1 is MGHRA and CDR2 is YSYEKL. J lost 1 base, V lost 0 bases, and 5 bases had no gene match. CDR3 length equals 16 residues.

This clone was found a few times. The V gene is TRBV2, the J gene TRBJ2-7; 10 nucleotides line up with TRBD1. V was clipped by 4 bases and J by 3 bases; unmatched bases: 6. The CDR3 is 15 residues long. The germline V gene encodes CDR1 SNHLY and CDR2 FYNNEI. CDR3 in DNA: TGTGCCAGCAGTGTGGGGACAGGGGTGGACTACGAGCAGTACTTC. This sequence encodes CASSVGTGVDYEQYF.

This clone was recorded a few times. The chain recombines TRBV19 with TRBJ1-5; D not resolved. There are 13 residues in the CDR3. V was cut by 3 bases and J by 4 bases, with 7 bases left in between. The germline V gene has CDR1 LNHDA and CDR2 SQIVND (reference sequence). This chain's CDR3 is CASSIDTNQPQHF. The DNA of the CDR3 is TGTGCCAGTAGTATCGACACTAATCAGCCCCAGCATTTT.

V gene TRBV4-2 combines with J gene TRBJ1-4; D is uncertain. This CDR3 is built from 16 residues. Per germline, CDR1 LGHNA and CDR2 YNFKEQ. The V end was cut by 1 base, the J end by 2 bases, with 11 bases between. CDR3 in amino acids: CASSQVGVQTNEKLFF. CDR3 in DNA: TGTGCCAGCAGCCAAGTAGGAGTCCAGACTAATGAAAAACTGTTTTTT.

Only a few counts were recorded for this clone. The chain uses TRBV21-1 and TRBJ1-5; the table's D gene call, TRBD1, was not cross checked with the DNA. TRBV21-1 is designated a pseudogene. This CDR3 is built from 15 residues. The CDR3 loop is CASSNSRDKNQPQHF. The CDR3 nucleotides read TGTGCCAGCAGCAACTCACGGGACAAGAATCAGCCCCAGCATTTT.

The chain has TRBV27 and TRBJ2-7, with a tentative D call TRBD1 (6 bases). The CDR3 consists of 12 residues. The V gene lost 2 bases and the J gene lost 6 bases, with 8 bases spanning the gap. Germline CDR1 is MNHEY and CDR2 is SMNVEV (reference sequence). The CDR3 nucleotides are TGTGCCAGCAGTTTACTAGGGGGCGAGCAGTACTTC. It is translated as CASSLLGGEQYF.

V and J are TRBV15 and TRBJ1-1; 9 positions match TRBD1. There are 15 residues in the CDR3. CDR1 is LNHNV, CDR2 YYDKDF, per germline (reference sequence). V lost 0 bases and J lost 5; bases outside the gene matches: 4. The DNA of the CDR3 is TGTGCCACCAGCAGAGATGTACAGGGGGCTACTGAAGCTTTCTTT. Translating gives CATSRDVQGATEAFF.

The rearrangement links TRBV29-1 to TRBJ1-2; TRBD1 matches 8 bases. CDR1 SQVTM and CDR2 ANQGSEA come from the germline V gene. CDR3 length equals 13 residues. The junction had 9 bases not matched to a gene; V was cut back by 7 bases and J by 5 bases. The CDR3 DNA follows: TGCAGCGCTTCAGGGGGCTCGCAGTATGGCTACACCTTC. This sequence encodes CSASGGSQYGYTF. Full variable domain (missing parts from reference TRBV29-1 and TRBJ1-2): SAVISQKPSRDICQRGTSLTIQCQVDSQVTMMFWYRQQPGQSLTLIATANQGSEATYESGFVIDKFPISRPNLTFSTLTVSNMSPEDSSIYLCSASGGSQYGYTFGSGTRLTVV.